A selection of T cell receptor beta chains follows, all from one sample in a study of cytomegalovirus exposure and HLA in healthy donors. This table comes from immunoSEQ multiplex PCR, and its TCRdb copy is limited to in-frame clones, with some not included. The sample lists 95,000 to 100,000 clones, around 75% occurring once. Sequencing was done on a sample of PBMCs. The origin of the receptors is a man aged 50 to 59 in good health and CMV-seronegative. The CDR3 runs from the conserved cysteine through the conserved F or W. A D gene is named only where the DNA matches it firmly. Size is omitted from some rows. Given values are once, few, many or a class for expanded clones.

.,TRBJ1-5,TRBV18,.,TGTGCCAGCTCACCTTTCGACAGTAGCAATCAGCCCCAGCATTTT,CASSPFDSSNQPQHF
.,TRBJ2-2,TRBV13,TRBD2,TGTGCCAGCAGCTCGATACTAGCGGGAGCTTCAGGGGAGCTGTTTTTT,CASSSILAGASGELFF
.,TRBJ1-2,TRBV6-5,TRBD1,TGTGCCAGCAGTTACTCCACAGGGGGGGGCGGCTACACCTTC,CASSYSTGGGGYTF
.,TRBJ2-1,TRBV5-5,TRBD1,TGTGCCAGCAGCTTGACAGGGGCGAAAAACAATGAGCAGTTCTTC,CASSLTGAKNNEQFF
.,TRBJ2-7,TRBV15,.,TGTGCCACCGAATTCGACAGGCCTCCCTACGAGCAGTACTTC,CATEFDRPPYEQYF
.,TRBJ1-5,TRBV2,.,TGTGCCAGCAGTGAAGGGGGGCCCAATCAGCCCCAGCATTTT,CASSEGGPNQPQHF
medium-sized,TRBJ2-2,TRBV6-6,.,TGTGCCAGCCTCGTCGGGAGGAACACCGGGGAGCTGTTTTTT,CASLVGRNTGELFF
.,TRBJ2-3,TRBV7-9,TRBD1,TGTGCCATTGGTAAAGGGACAGGGGACAGCACAGATACGCAGTATTTT,CAIGKGTGDSTDTQYF
.,TRBJ2-1,TRBV7-3,.,TGTGCCAGCAGCCTAAACAGTTACAATGAGCAGTTCTTC,CASSLNSYNEQFF
.,TRBJ2-1,TRBV14,TRBD2,TGTGCCAGCAGCCCTCGGACTAGCGGGAGGGCCCACAATGAGCAGTTCTTC,CASSPRTSGRAHNEQFF
.,TRBJ1-1,TRBV2,.,TGTGCCAGCAGCGGGGGGGGGAGGATTGAAGCTTTCTTT,CASSGGGRIEAFF
.,TRBJ2-2,TRBV15,TRBD1,TGTGCCACCAGCAGAGATGGGGACAGACCTCCGAACACCGGGGAGCTGTTTTTT,CATSRDGDRPPNTGELFF
.,TRBJ1-5,TRBV4-1,TRBD1,TGCGCCAGCAGCCAAGATCTGTCCGGACAGGGTTTTTCCCAGCATTTT,CASSQDLSGQGFSQHF
.,TRBJ2-1,TRBV30,TRBD2,TGTGCCTGGAGTACGGAGTTAGCGGGAAATGAGCAGTTCTTC,CAWSTELAGNEQFF
.,TRBJ2-2,TRBV7-9,TRBD1,TGTGCCAGCAGCAACACACAGGGGTATGCCGGGGAGCTGTTTTTT,CASSNTQGYAGELFF
.,TRBJ2-3,TRBV7-6,TRBD2,TGTGCCAGCAGCGTCCAGCGGGGGGCCAACACAGATACGCAGTATTTT,CASSVQRGANTDTQYF
few,TRBJ2-2,TRBV7-7,.,TGTGCCAGCAGCTTAGATTTAGACGGGGAGCTGTTTTTT,CASSLDLDGELFF
.,TRBJ2-3,TRBV28,TRBD2,TGTGCCAGCAGTATAGGCAGCGGGGGTTTCACAGATACGCAGTATTTT,CASSIGSGGFTDTQYF
.,TRBJ2-7,TRBV9,.,TGTGCCAGCAGCGTACGGGAGCAGCCAACCTACGAGCAGTACTTC,CASSVREQPTYEQYF
few,TRBJ1-4,TRBV2,TRBD1,TGTGCCGGGAAACAGGGGGCGTTGGAAAAACTGTTTTTT,CAGKQGALEKLFF
.,TRBJ1-5,TRBV19,.,TGTGCCAGCCGGCAGGGGCGCAATCAGCCCCAGCATTTT,CASRQGRNQPQHF
.,TRBJ2-7,TRBV28,.,TGTGCCAGCAGTTTAGGGGGCCGGGCCTACGAGCAGTACTTC,CASSLGGRAYEQYF
.,TRBJ2-7,TRBV7-2,TRBD2,TGTGCCAGCAGCTTATCCCAGCGGGAGGGCGGCGAGCAGTACTTC,CASSLSQREGGEQYF
.,TRBJ2-7,TRBV5-6,.,TGTGCCAGCAGCTTGGGACAGAGCTACGAGCAGTACTTC,CASSLGQSYEQYF
.,TRBJ2-2,TRBV7-8,TRBD1,TGTGCCAGCAGCCCACGTCCAGGACAGGGAAGTCGGACCGGGGAGCTGTTTTTT,CASSPRPGQGSRTGELFF
few,TRBJ1-3,TRBV5-1,TRBD1,TGCGCCAGCAGCCCAGGACAGGGGGCTGGAAACACCATATATTTT,CASSPGQGAGNTIYF
.,TRBJ2-7,TRBV10-3,TRBD2,TGTGCCATCAGTGCACTAGCGTCTTCCTACGAGCAGTACTTC,CAISALASSYEQYF
.,TRBJ1-6,TRBV5-4,TRBD1,TGTGCCAGCAGCCTTCCGGGACAGGGATCACCCCTCCACTTT,CASSLPGQGSPLHF
.,TRBJ2-5,TRBV4-2,.,TGTGCCAGCAGCCAAGCAGTTTGGGAGACCCAGTACTTC,CASSQAVWETQYF
.,TRBJ2-1,TRBV4-1,.,TGCGCCAGCAGCCAAGATAGCTGGAAGAGGAGGTTCTTC,CASSQDSWKRRFF
.,TRBJ2-7,TRBV27,.,TGTGCCAGCAGTTTCCGCCCGAACAGCTACTACGAGCAGTACTTC,CASSFRPNSYYEQYF
.,TRBJ2-7,TRBV28,.,TGTGCCACCCTCGGGACACCCGCCCCCGAGCAGTACTTC,CATLGTPAPEQYF
.,TRBJ2-7,TRBV7-9,.,TGTGCCAGCAGCCCCTCGTCCGGGTACGAGCAGTACTTC,CASSPSSGYEQYF
.,TRBJ1-1,TRBV29-1,.,TGCAGCGTCTACCAATCAACTGAAGCTTTCTTT,CSVYQSTEAFF
.,TRBJ2-3,TRBV7-3,.,TGTGCCAGCAGCTTACAGCGCCAAAGCACAGATACGCAGTATTTT,CASSLQRQSTDTQYF
.,TRBJ2-7,TRBV7-2,.,TGTGCCAGCAGCTTAGGAGGCAACTCCTACGAGCAGTACTTC,CASSLGGNSYEQYF
.,TRBJ2-1,TRBV2,.,TGTGCCAGCAGTCGGGACTACAATGAGCAGTTCTTC,CASSRDYNEQFF
few,TRBJ2-7,TRBV29-1,TRBD2,TGCAGCGGCTCCGGGACTAGCGCTCACGAGCAGTACTTC,CSGSGTSAHEQYF
once,TRBJ2-1,TRBV7-3,TRBD1,TGTGCCAGCAGCTTTTTACAGGGGAATGAGCAGTTCTTC,CASSFLQGNEQFF
few,TRBJ1-2,TRBV5-1,.,TGCGCCAGCAGCTTGGAGACAGGCGTCGGTGGCTACACCTTC,CASSLETGVGGYTF
.,TRBJ1-2,TRBV5-1,.,TGCGCCAGCGGAGGGGTGGCTGGCTACACCTTC,CASGGVAGYTF
.,TRBJ2-1,TRBV6-1,.,TGTGCCTCCCGTTCAGGTGCAGCGGATTACAATGAGCAGTTCTTC,CASRSGAADYNEQFF
.,TRBJ2-1,TRBV28,TRBD1,TGTGCCAGCAGTACCCGGGACAGGGGACTCCGGAGCTCCTACAATGAGCAGTTCTTC,CASSTRDRGLRSSYNEQFF
.,TRBJ2-4,TRBV2,TRBD1,TGTGCCAGCAGGACCGGGACAGGTGGTCCCAAAAACATTCAGTACTTC,CASRTGTGGPKNIQYF
.,TRBJ2-5,TRBV11-3,TRBD2,TGTGCCAGCAGCCCTGGCGGGCTAGCGGGAGAAGAGACCCAGTACTTC,CASSPGGLAGEETQYF
.,TRBJ2-7,TRBV29-1,TRBD1,TGCAGCGTTGAAGCAGACAGGGTATTTGCCTACGAGCAGTACTTC,CSVEADRVFAYEQYF
few,TRBJ2-3,TRBV7-9,TRBD2,TGTGCCAGCAGCTTACGGGAGGCAGATACGCAGTATTTT,CASSLREADTQYF
.,TRBJ1-3,TRBV18,.,TGTGCCAGCTCACCTTGGACAGACTCTGGAAACACCATATATTTT,CASSPWTDSGNTIYF
.,TRBJ1-2,TRBV5-5,TRBD1,TGTGCCAGCAGCACATTAACAGGGGACTATGGCTACACCTTC,CASSTLTGDYGYTF
.,TRBJ1-6,TRBV5-6,.,TGTGCCAGCAGCTTGGTCGGGACAAGGGATTCACCCCTCCACTTT,CASSLVGTRDSPLHF
.,TRBJ2-7,TRBV7-8,.,TGTGCCAGCAGCTTAGAGGCAGGGAGGTACGAGCAGTACTTC,CASSLEAGRYEQYF
.,TRBJ1-4,TRBV11-2,TRBD1,TGTGCCAGCAGCCTAGTCGGGACAGGGACTGAAAAACTGTTTTTT,CASSLVGTGTEKLFF
few,TRBJ1-2,TRBV14,.,TGTGCCAGCAGCCAAGACCGGGGGTTGGGCTACACCTTC,CASSQDRGLGYTF
.,TRBJ2-1,TRBV9,.,TGTGCCAGCAGCCTCAGGGAATCCCCCTACAATGAGCAGTTCTTC,CASSLRESPYNEQFF
.,TRBJ1-5,TRBV28,TRBD1,TGTGCCAGCAGCCTCGAACAGGGGTATCAGCCCCAGCATTTT,CASSLEQGYQPQHF